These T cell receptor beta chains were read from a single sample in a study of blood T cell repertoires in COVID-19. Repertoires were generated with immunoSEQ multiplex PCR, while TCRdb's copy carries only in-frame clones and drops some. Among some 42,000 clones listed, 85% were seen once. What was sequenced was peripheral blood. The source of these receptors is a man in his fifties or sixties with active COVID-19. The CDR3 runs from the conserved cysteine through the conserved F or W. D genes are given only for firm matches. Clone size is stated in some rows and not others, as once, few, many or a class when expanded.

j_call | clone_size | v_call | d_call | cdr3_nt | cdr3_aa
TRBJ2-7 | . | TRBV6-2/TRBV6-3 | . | TGTGCCAGCAGTGCCGGGGAATCGGAGCAGTACTTC | CASSAGESEQYF
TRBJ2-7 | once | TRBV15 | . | TGTGCCACCAGCAGAGATTTTTCGGGGTACGAGCAGTACTTC | CATSRDFSGYEQYF
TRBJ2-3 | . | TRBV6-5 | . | TGTGCCAGCAGTTATTACAGCGGGAAGGGGGGAGATACGCAGTATTTT | CASSYYSGKGGDTQYF
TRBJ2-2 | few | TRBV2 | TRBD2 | TGTGCCAGCACCAGACTAGCGGGGGCGACCGGGGAGCTGTTTTTT | CASTRLAGATGELFF
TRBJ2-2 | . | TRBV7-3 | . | TGTGCCAGCAGCCTATACGGAGGGAACGGGGAGCTGTTTTTT | CASSLYGGNGELFF
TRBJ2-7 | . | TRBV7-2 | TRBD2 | TGTGCCAGCAGTCCATGGACTAGCGGGTACGAGCAGTACTTC | CASSPWTSGYEQYF
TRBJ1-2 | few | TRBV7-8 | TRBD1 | TGTGCCAGCAGCTTAACGACAGGGTTTGGCTACACCTTC | CASSLTTGFGYTF
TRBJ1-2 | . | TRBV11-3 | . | TGTGCCAGCAGCCCCGGGGGATCCTCCCAGCTCGGCTACACCTTC | CASSPGGSSQLGYTF
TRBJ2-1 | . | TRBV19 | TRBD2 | TGTGCCAGTAGTATTCGGGGGGGCATCGATGAGCAGTTCTTC | CASSIRGGIDEQFF
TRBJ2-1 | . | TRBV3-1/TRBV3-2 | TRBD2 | TGTGCCAGCAGCTACTGGTTAGCGGGGGGCAATGAGCAGTTCTTC | CASSYWLAGGNEQFF
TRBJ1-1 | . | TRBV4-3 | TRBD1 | TGCGCCAGCAGCCAGGGGACAGGGGTCCCCCTTGAAGCTTTCTTT | CASSQGTGVPLEAFF
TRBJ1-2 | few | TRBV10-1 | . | TGCGCCAGCAGTGGGCCAGGGGATAAAGGCTACACCTTC | CASSGPGDKGYTF
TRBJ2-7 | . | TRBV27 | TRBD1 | TGTGCCAGTTCGACAGGGGATAACGAGCAGTACTTC | CASSTGDNEQYF
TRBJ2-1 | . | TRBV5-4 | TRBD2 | TGTGCCAGCAGCCCGAAAGCGGGGATACCCTACAATAAGCAGTTCTTC | CASSPKAGIPYNKQFF
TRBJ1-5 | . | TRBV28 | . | TGTGCCAGCAGCCGGGACATTAGCAATCAGCCCCAGCATTTT | CASSRDISNQPQHF
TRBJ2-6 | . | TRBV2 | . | TGTGCCGGCGGAAGGATCTCTGGGGCCAACGTCCTGACTTTC | CAGGRISGANVLTF
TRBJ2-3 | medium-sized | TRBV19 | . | TGTGCCAGTAGTGGTGGAGCCAGTCTAACTAGCACAGATACGCAGTATTTT | CASSGGASLTSTDTQYF
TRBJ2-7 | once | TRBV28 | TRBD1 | TGTGCCAGCAGTTTGGGGACAGGATTATACGAGCAGTACTTC | CASSLGTGLYEQYF
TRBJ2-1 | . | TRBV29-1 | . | TGCAGCGCTGACGGGACTGGCAATGAGCAGTTCTTC | CSADGTGNEQFF
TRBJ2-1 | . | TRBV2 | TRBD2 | TGTGCCAGCAGTGCGCCCTGGACTAGCGGGGGGGTTGGTGAGCAGTTCTTC | CASSAPWTSGGVGEQFF
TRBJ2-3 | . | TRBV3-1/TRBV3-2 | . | TGTGCCAGCAGTGAAAGTCTTAGCGCAGATACGCAGTATTTT | CASSESLSADTQYF
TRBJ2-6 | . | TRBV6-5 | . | TGTGCCAGCAGTTCCGAAAGGGGCGCTGGGGCCAACGTCCTGACTTTC | CASSSERGAGANVLTF
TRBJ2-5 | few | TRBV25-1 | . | TGTGCCAGCAGTCCACCGGGACTTCTACAAGAGACCCAGTACTTC | CASSPPGLLQETQYF
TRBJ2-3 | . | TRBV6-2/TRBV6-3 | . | TGTGCCAGCAGCCTGCGGATGAGCACAGATACGCAGTATTTT | CASSLRMSTDTQYF
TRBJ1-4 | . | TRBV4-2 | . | TGTGCCAGCAGCCAAGGAGCAACTAATGAAAAACTGTTTTTT | CASSQGATNEKLFF
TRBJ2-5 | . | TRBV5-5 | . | TGTGCCAGCAGCCGTCCGGGTCAGCAAGAGACCCAGTACTTC | CASSRPGQQETQYF
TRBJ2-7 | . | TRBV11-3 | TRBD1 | TGTGCCAGCAGCTCCCGGGACAGGATTACCTACGAGCAGTACTTC | CASSSRDRITYEQYF
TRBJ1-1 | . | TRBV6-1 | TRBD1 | TGTGCCAGCAGTGAGTCAAGAGGGGACAGAAACACTGAAGCTTTCTTT | CASSESRGDRNTEAFF
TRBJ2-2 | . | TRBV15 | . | TGTGCCACCAGCGAAAACAGGGTTTACGGGGAGCTGTTTTTT | CATSENRVYGELFF
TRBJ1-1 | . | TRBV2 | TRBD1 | TGTGCCAGCAGTGGGCGGACAGGGGGCACTGAAGCTTTCTTT | CASSGRTGGTEAFF
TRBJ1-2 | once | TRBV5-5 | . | TGTGCCAGCAGTCTCACAGGCGTAGGGGACTATGGCTACACCTTC | CASSLTGVGDYGYTF
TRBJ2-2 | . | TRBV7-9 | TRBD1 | TGTGCCAGCAGCCCCCGACAGGGAATGTCCGGGGAGCTGTTTTTT | CASSPRQGMSGELFF
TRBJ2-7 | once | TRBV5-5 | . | TGTGCCAGCAGCCCGTTGGGGAGCTCCTACGAGCAGTACTTC | CASSPLGSSYEQYF
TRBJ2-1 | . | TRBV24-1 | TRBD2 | TGTGCCACCAGTGATTCTGGACTAGCGGGCCTTTACAATGAGCAGTTCTTC | CATSDSGLAGLYNEQFF
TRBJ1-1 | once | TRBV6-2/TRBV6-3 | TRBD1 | TGTGCCAGCAGTCGGCAGGGGGGCACTGAAGCTTTCTTT | CASSRQGGTEAFF
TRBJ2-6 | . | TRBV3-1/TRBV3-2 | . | TGTGCCAGCAGCCCCGGACAGTCCGGGGCCAACGTCCTGACTTTC | CASSPGQSGANVLTF
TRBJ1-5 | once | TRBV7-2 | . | TGTGCCAGCAGCCCCCTCTCCGGGGGGCCCCAGCATTTT | CASSPLSGGPQHF
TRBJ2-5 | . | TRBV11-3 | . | TGTGCCAGCAGCTCTGCGGGGTTAAGGTACTTC | CASSSAGLRYF
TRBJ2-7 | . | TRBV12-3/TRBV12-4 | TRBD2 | TGTGCCAGCAGTGGCGGGAGCTCCTACGAGCAGTACTTC | CASSGGSSYEQYF
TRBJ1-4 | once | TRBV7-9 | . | TGTGCCAGCAGCTTAGCGGGCCAGAAGAACGAAAAACTGTTTTTT | CASSLAGQKNEKLFF
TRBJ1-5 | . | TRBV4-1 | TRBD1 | TGCGCCAGCAGCCAAGGAACAGGGGTTCAGCCCCAGCATTTT | CASSQGTGVQPQHF
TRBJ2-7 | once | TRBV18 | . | TGTGCCAGCTCACCATCGCAGGGGGACTCGCGCGAGCAGTACTTC | CASSPSQGDSREQYF
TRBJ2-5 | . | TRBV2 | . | TGTGCCAGCAGCGCACAGGGTTGGGAGACCCAGTACTTC | CASSAQGWETQYF
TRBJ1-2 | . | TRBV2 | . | TGTGCCAGCAGTGGAGGGAACTATGGCTACACCTTC | CASSGGNYGYTF
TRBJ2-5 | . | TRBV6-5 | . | TGTGCCAGCATGGACAGAAAAACACTAAAAGAGACCCAGTACTTC | CASMDRKTLKETQYF
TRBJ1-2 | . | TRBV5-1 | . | TGCGCCAGCAGCTTGGGGGGGCCTGGGAGTGGCTACACCTTC | CASSLGGPGSGYTF
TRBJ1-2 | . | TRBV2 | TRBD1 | TGTGCCAGCCCACCCCAGGGGGCGCGTGCCTATGGCTACACCTTC | CASPPQGARAYGYTF
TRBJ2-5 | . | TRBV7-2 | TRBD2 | TGTGCCAGCAGCCCGCAGACTAGCGGGCAAGAGACCCAGTACTTC | CASSPQTSGQETQYF
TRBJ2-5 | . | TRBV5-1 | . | TGCGCCAGCAGCTTGGTTCAGGGCGAAGAGACCCAGTACTTC | CASSLVQGEETQYF
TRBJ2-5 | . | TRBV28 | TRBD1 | TGTGCCAGCAGTTTAAACGGACAGGGCGGAGAGACCCAGTACTTC | CASSLNGQGGETQYF
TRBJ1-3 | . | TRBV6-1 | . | TGTGCCAGCAGTGAGCAGGGCCCGGACACCATATATTTT | CASSEQGPDTIYF
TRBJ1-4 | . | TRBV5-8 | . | TGTGCCAGCAGCTTGACAGGGACGTATAATGAAAAACTGTTTTTT | CASSLTGTYNEKLFF
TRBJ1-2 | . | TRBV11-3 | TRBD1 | TGTGCCAGCAGCTTAGAAGGTCGACAGGGGGACTATGGCTACACCTTC | CASSLEGRQGDYGYTF
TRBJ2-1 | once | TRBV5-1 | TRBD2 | TGCGCCAGCAGCTTGGATCCTAGCGGGGGGGATAGGTTCTTC | CASSLDPSGGDRFF
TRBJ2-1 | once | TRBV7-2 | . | TGTGCCAGCAGCTTCGGAGGGTCGAATGAGCAGTTCTTC | CASSFGGSNEQFF
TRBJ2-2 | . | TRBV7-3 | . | TGTGCCAGCAGCCCTAGCCGGGCGAACACCGGGGAGCTGTTTTTT | CASSPSRANTGELFF
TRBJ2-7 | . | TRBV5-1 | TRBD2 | TGCGCCAGCAGTCTTAGCGGGAGTGTTTACGAGCAGTACTTC | CASSLSGSVYEQYF
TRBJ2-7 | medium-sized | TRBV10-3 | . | TGTGCCTCCCTTCCAGACCGGGATACCTACGAGCAGTACTTC | CASLPDRDTYEQYF
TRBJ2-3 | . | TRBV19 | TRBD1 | TGTGCCAGTAGTATTAGGGGACAGGGAGACCGTACAGATACGCAGTATTTT | CASSIRGQGDRTDTQYF
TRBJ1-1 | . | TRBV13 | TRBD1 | TGTGCCAGCAGCCAGCTTCCGGGACAGGGGTACACTGAAGCTTTCTTT | CASSQLPGQGYTEAFF